This T cell receptor (beta chain) was found in a study of Ad26.COV2.S vaccination and SARS-CoV-2 variants. Data came from immunoSEQ multiplex PCR; TCRdb stores just in-frame clones and leaves some out. The sample has fewer than 150,000 clones, 70% to 90% seen once; the top ten hold approximately 5%. The germline V gene has CDR1 MGHRA and CDR2 YSYEKL. The trim removed 1 base at V and 2 bases at J, leaving 4 bases unmatched. CDR3 length equals 16 residues. Study findings and constraints: Individuals receiving vaccine had higher spike-specific TCR breadth than placebo recipients did. Substantial post-vaccination breadth of spike-specific CD8+ and CD4+ T cell responses was reported. Whether participants received vaccine or placebo, their non-spike TCR breadth was similar. Analyses that measured TCR breadth and depth may have underestimated total T cell responses.

About this clone itself: The target antigen is unknown.

The chain carries TRBV4-1 and TRBJ1-3, with TRBD1 matching over 8 bases. This specimen consisted of peripheral blood, obtained after recovery from COVID-19. This TCR was recovered from a human donor who had recovered from COVID-19. CDR3 protein: CASSQVATGAGNTIYF. CDR3 nucleotides: TGCGCCAGCAGCCAAGTGGCGACAGGGGCTGGAAACACCATATATTTT.